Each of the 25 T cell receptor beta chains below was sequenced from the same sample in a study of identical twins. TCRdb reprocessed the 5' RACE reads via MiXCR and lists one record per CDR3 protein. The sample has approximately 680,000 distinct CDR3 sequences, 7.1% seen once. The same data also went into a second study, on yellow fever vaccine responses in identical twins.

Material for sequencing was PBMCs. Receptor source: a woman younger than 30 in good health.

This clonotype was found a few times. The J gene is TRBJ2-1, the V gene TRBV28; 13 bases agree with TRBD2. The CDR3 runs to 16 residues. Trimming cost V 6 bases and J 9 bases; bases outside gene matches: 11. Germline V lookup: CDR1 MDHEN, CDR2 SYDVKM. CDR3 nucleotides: TGTGCCAGCAGCTCGGCGGCGGGACTAGCGGGATCTGAGCAGTTCTTC. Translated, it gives CASSSAAGLAGSEQFF.

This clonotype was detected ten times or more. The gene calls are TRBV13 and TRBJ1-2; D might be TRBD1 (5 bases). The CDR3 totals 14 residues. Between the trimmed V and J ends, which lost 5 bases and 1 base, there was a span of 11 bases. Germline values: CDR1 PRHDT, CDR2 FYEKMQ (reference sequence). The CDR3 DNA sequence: TGTGCCAGCAGCGAGGACAACCTTAACTATGGCTACACCTTC. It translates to CASSEDNLNYGYTF.

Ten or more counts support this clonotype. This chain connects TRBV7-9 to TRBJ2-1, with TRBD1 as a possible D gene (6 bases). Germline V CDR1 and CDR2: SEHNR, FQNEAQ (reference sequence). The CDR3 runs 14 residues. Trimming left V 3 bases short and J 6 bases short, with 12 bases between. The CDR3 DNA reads TGTGCCAGCAGCTTCCCGCCAGGGGCCAATGAGCAGTTCTTC. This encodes CASSFPPGANEQFF. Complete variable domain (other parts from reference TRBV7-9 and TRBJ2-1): DTGVSQNPRHKITKRGQNVTFRCDPISEHNRLYWYRQTLGQGPEFLTYFQNEAQLEKSRLLSDRFSAERPKGSFSTLEIQRTEQGDSAMYLCASSFPPGANEQFFGPGTRLTVL.

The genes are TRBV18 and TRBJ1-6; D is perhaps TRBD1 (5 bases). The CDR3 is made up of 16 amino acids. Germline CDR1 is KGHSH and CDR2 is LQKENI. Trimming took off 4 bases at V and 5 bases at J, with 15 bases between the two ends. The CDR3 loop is CASSLNSRENNSPLHF. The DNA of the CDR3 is TGTGCCAGCTCACTCAACTCCAGGGAAAATAATTCACCCCTCCACTTT.

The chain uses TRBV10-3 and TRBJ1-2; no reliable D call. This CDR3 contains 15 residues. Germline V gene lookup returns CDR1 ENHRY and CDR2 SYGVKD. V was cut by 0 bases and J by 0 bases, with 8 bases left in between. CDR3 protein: CAISESQNPNYGYTF. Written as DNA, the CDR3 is TGTGCCATCAGTGAGTCCCAGAACCCTAACTATGGCTACACCTTC.

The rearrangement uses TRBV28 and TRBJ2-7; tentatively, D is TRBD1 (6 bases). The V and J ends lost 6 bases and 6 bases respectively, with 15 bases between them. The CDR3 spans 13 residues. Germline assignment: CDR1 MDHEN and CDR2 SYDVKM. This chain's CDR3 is CASRKQGSGEQYF. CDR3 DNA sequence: TGTGCCAGCAGGAAACAGGGATCGGGCGAGCAGTACTTC.

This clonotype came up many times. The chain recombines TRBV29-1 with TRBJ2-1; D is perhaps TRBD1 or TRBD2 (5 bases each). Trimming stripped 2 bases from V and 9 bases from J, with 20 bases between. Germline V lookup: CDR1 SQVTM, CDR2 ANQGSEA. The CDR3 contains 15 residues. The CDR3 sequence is CSVEIPNQGVSEQFF. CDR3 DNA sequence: TGCAGCGTTGAAATCCCCAACCAGGGAGTGAGTGAGCAGTTCTTC.

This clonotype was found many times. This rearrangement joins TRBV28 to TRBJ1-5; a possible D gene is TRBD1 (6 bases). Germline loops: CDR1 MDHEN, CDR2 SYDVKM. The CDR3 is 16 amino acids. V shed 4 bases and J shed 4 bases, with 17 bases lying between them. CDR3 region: CASSSLTRTDNQPQHF. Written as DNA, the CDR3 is TGTGCCAGCAGTTCCCTTACCCGGACAGATAATCAGCCCCAGCATTTT.

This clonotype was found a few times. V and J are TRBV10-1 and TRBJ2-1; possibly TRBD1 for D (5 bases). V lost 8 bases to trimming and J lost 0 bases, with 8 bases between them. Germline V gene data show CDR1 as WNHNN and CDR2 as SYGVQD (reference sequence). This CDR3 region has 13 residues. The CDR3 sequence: CASQGNSYNEQFF. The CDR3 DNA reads TGCGCCAGCCAGGGAAACTCCTACAATGAGCAGTTCTTC.

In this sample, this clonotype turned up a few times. Here the CDR3 DNA reads TGTGCCAGCAGCGGAACCGGGACAGGGGTTGGGACCCAGTACTTC. Protein: CASSGTGTGVGTQYF. The gene calls are TRBV7-9 and TRBJ2-5; the match to TRBD1 covers 10 bases. This CDR3 spans 15 amino acids. V gave up 5 bases and J gave up 7 bases; unmatched junction bases: 10. The germline V gene encodes CDR1 SEHNR and CDR2 FQNEAQ (reference sequence).

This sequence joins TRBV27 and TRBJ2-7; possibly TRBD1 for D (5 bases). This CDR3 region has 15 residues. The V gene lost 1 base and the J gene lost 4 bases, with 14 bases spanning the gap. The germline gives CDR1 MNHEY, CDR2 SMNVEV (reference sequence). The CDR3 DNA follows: TGTGCCAGCAGTTTATACTCCCAGGGTGGGTACGAGCAGTACTTC. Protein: CASSLYSQGGYEQYF.

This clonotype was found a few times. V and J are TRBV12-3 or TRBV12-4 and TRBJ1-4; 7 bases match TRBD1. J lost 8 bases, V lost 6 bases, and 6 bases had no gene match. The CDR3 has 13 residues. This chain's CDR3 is CASSTGVREKLFF. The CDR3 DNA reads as TGTGCCAGCAGCACAGGGGTTCGAGAAAAACTGTTTTTT.

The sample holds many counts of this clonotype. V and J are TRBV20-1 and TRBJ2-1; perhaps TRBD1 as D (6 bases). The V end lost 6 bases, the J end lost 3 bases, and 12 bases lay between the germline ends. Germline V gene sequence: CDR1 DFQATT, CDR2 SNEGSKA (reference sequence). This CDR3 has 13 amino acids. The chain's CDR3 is CSAEGDNYNEQFF. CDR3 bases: TGCAGTGCCGAAGGGGACAACTACAATGAGCAGTTCTTC.

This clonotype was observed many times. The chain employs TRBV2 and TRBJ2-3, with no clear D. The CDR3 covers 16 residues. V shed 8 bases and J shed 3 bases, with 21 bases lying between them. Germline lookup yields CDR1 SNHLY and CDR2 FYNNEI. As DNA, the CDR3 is TGTGCCAGCCTACCCGAGGTCTTCGCATGGACAGATACGCAGTATTTT. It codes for CASLPEVFAWTDTQYF.

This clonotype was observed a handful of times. The CDR3 DNA reads as TGTGCCAGCAGCTTAGGATTGTCAGGGAGCGGTTCACCCCTCCACTTT. Translated: CASSLGLSGSGSPLHF. The rearrangement links TRBV7-2 to TRBJ1-6; tentatively, D is TRBD1 (5 bases). The CDR3 sequence is 16 residues long. Germline CDR1 is SGHTA and CDR2 is FQGNSA. The V and J ends lost 1 base and 9 bases respectively, with 16 bases between them.

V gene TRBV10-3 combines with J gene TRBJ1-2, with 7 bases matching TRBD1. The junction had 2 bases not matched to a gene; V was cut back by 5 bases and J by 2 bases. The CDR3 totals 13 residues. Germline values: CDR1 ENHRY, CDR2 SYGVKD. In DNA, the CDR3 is TGTGCCATCAGTATGGGACAGAACTATGGCTACACCTTC. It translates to CAISMGQNYGYTF.

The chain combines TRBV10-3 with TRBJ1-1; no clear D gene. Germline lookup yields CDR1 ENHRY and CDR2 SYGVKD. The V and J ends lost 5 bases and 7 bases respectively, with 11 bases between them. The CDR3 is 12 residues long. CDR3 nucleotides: TGTGCCATCAGTTCAGGCCGCAATGAAGCTTTCTTT. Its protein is CAISSGRNEAFF.

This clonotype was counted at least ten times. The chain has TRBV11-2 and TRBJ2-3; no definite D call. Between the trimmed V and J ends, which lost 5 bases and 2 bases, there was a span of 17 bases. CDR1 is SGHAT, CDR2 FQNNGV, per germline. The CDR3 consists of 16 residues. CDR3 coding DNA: TGTGCCAGCAGCAGACATGATAGTCGCGCCACAGATACGCAGTATTTT. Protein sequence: CASSRHDSRATDTQYF.

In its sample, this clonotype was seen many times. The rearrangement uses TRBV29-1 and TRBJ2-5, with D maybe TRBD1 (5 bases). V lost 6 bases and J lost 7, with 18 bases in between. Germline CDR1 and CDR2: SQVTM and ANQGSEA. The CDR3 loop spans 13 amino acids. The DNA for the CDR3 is TGCAGCGTCCTGACAGCCCCCACGGGGACCCAGTACTTC. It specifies CSVLTAPTGTQYF.

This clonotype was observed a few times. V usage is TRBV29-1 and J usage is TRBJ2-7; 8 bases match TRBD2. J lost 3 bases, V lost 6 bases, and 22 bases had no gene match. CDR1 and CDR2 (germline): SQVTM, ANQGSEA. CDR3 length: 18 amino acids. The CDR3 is CSVVAIPKTSAGNYEQYF. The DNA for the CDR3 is TGCAGCGTAGTAGCTATCCCCAAGACTAGCGCGGGGAACTACGAGCAGTACTTC.

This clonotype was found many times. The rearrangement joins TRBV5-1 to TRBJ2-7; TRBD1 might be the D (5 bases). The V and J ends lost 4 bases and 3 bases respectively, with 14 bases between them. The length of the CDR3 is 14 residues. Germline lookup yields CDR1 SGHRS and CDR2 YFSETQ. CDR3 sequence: CASSPDSADYEQYV. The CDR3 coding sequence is TGCGCCAGCAGCCCAGACAGTGCGGACTACGAGCAGTACGTC.

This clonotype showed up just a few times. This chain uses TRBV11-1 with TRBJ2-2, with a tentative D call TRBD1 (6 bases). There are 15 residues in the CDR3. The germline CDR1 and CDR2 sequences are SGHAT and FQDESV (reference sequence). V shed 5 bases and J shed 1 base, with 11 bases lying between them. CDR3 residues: CASSAGTMNTGELFF. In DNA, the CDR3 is TGTGCCAGCAGCGCCGGGACAATGAACACCGGGGAGCTGTTTTTT.

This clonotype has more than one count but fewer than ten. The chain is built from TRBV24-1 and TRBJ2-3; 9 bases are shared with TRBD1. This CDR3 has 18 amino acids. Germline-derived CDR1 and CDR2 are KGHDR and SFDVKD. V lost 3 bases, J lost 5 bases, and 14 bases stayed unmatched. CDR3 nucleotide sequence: TGTGCCACCAGTGATGGAGCCCCACAGGGGGCCGTGAGAGATACGCAGTATTTT. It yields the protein CATSDGAPQGAVRDTQYF.

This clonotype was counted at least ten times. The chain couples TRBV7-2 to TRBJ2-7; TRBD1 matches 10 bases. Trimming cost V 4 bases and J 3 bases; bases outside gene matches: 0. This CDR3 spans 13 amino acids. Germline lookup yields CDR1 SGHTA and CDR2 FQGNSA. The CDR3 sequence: CASSWTGGYEQYF. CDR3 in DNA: TGTGCCAGCAGCTGGACAGGGGGCTACGAGCAGTACTTC.

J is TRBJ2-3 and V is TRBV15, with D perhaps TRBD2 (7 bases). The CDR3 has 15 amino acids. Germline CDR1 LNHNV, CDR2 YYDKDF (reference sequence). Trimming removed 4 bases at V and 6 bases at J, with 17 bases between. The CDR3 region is CATSKGGGGEDTQYF. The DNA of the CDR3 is TGTGCCACCAGCAAGGGAGGAGGGGGGGAGGATACGCAGTATTTT.